The rows below give T cell receptor beta chains drawn from one sample of a study of cytomegalovirus exposure and HLA in healthy donors. Profiled with immunoSEQ multiplex PCR; TCRdb holds only in-frame clones, not every one. The profile shows around 69,000 clones, just over 95% of them singletons. The sample was PBMCs. Receptors originate from a woman aged 18-30 years in good health and CMV-seropositive. Each CDR3 is given with its conserved first and last residue. D genes are given only for firm matches. Part of the rows lack a size; the others show once, few, many or a class for expanded clones.

j_gene: TRBJ2-5
d_gene: .
abundance: .
v_gene: TRBV30
CDR3nt: TGTGCCTGGAATAGGCGGGGCAGCCAAGAGACCCAGTACTTC
CDR3aa: CAWNRRGSQETQYF

j_gene: TRBJ2-1
d_gene: .
abundance: .
v_gene: TRBV7-6
CDR3nt: TGTGCCAGCAGCCCTACCGGCGGCCGATACAATGAGCAGTTCTTC
CDR3aa: CASSPTGGRYNEQFF

j_gene: TRBJ2-3
d_gene: TRBD2
abundance: .
v_gene: TRBV7-6
CDR3nt: TGTGCCAGCAGCCCAAGTCCCGGGACTAGTACGCAGTATTTT
CDR3aa: CASSPSPGTSTQYF

j_gene: TRBJ2-3
d_gene: .
abundance: .
v_gene: TRBV2
CDR3nt: TGTGCCAGCAGTTTAGTGCCAGATACGCAGTATTTT
CDR3aa: CASSLVPDTQYF

j_gene: TRBJ2-2
d_gene: .
abundance: .
v_gene: TRBV6-5
CDR3nt: TGTGCCAGCAGTTACCGGCTAGCAGGAAACACCGGGGAGCTGTTTTTT
CDR3aa: CASSYRLAGNTGELFF

j_gene: TRBJ1-1
d_gene: TRBD1
abundance: .
v_gene: TRBV6-1
CDR3nt: TGTGCCAGCAGCACAGGGGAGAACACTGAAGCTTTCTTT
CDR3aa: CASSTGENTEAFF

j_gene: TRBJ2-3
d_gene: .
abundance: .
v_gene: TRBV25-1
CDR3nt: TGTGCCAGCAGTGATTTAGTGGCGGAAGATACGCAGTATTTT
CDR3aa: CASSDLVAEDTQYF

j_gene: TRBJ2-6
d_gene: .
abundance: .
v_gene: TRBV11-3
CDR3nt: TGTGCCAGCAGCCTCGTGGGGGCTTCCAACGTCCTGACTTTC
CDR3aa: CASSLVGASNVLTF

j_gene: TRBJ1-5
d_gene: .
abundance: once
v_gene: TRBV28
CDR3nt: TGTGCCAGCAGTCCACAGGGTCGGGGCAATCAGCCCCAGCATTTT
CDR3aa: CASSPQGRGNQPQHF

j_gene: TRBJ2-5
d_gene: .
abundance: .
v_gene: TRBV7-8
CDR3nt: TGTGCCAGCAGCTTTCTGGACACCGTGGGGACCCAGTACTTC
CDR3aa: CASSFLDTVGTQYF

j_gene: TRBJ2-1
d_gene: TRBD2
abundance: .
v_gene: TRBV29-1
CDR3nt: TGCAGCGTTGAGTCGACTAGCGGGAAACCCAATGAGCAGTTCTTC
CDR3aa: CSVESTSGKPNEQFF

j_gene: TRBJ1-5
d_gene: .
abundance: .
v_gene: TRBV7-2
CDR3nt: TGTGCCAGCAGCCCCGACTTAGGCTCGGGAGCCCAGCATTTT
CDR3aa: CASSPDLGSGAQHF

j_gene: TRBJ2-7
d_gene: .
abundance: .
v_gene: TRBV13
CDR3nt: TGTGCCAGCAGCTTAGCGAGGTCGAGCTCCTACGAGCAGTACTTC
CDR3aa: CASSLARSSSYEQYF

j_gene: TRBJ1-2
d_gene: TRBD1
abundance: .
v_gene: TRBV15
CDR3nt: TGTGCCACCAGCATCGGGGACAGGGTGGAAGGAGGCTACACCTTC
CDR3aa: CATSIGDRVEGGYTF

j_gene: TRBJ2-3
d_gene: TRBD2
abundance: .
v_gene: TRBV7-3
CDR3nt: TGTGCCAGCAGCTTAACCGGGAGGGCCTATGAAGATACGCAGTATTTT
CDR3aa: CASSLTGRAYEDTQYF

j_gene: TRBJ2-3
d_gene: .
abundance: .
v_gene: TRBV2
CDR3nt: TGTGCCAGCAGTGTAGCTAGAAACACAGATACGCAGTATTTT
CDR3aa: CASSVARNTDTQYF

j_gene: TRBJ2-6
d_gene: .
abundance: .
v_gene: TRBV7-3
CDR3nt: TGTGCCAGCAGCTTAGAAGGGGCTGGGGCCAACGTCCTGACTTTC
CDR3aa: CASSLEGAGANVLTF

j_gene: TRBJ1-1
d_gene: .
abundance: .
v_gene: TRBV28
CDR3nt: TGTGCCAGCAGTTCAAGTCAGGGGAACACTGAAGCTTTCTTT
CDR3aa: CASSSSQGNTEAFF

j_gene: TRBJ2-1
d_gene: TRBD2
abundance: .
v_gene: TRBV27
CDR3nt: TGTGCCAGCAGTCTCACACGGGAGGGTCTTAGGAATGAGCAGTTCTTC
CDR3aa: CASSLTREGLRNEQFF

j_gene: TRBJ2-6
d_gene: .
abundance: .
v_gene: TRBV18
CDR3nt: TGTGCCAGCTCACCAGGGCGTGGGGCCAACGTCCTGACTTTC
CDR3aa: CASSPGRGANVLTF

j_gene: TRBJ2-4
d_gene: .
abundance: .
v_gene: TRBV29-1
CDR3nt: TGCAGCGCACGGAGGAGCGAGTTAGCCAAAAACATTCAGTACTTC
CDR3aa: CSARRSELAKNIQYF

j_gene: TRBJ2-7
d_gene: .
abundance: .
v_gene: TRBV14
CDR3nt: TGTGCCAGCAGCCAAGCCACAGTCTCCTACGAGCAGTACTTC
CDR3aa: CASSQATVSYEQYF

j_gene: TRBJ2-7
d_gene: TRBD2
abundance: .
v_gene: TRBV5-1
CDR3nt: TGCGCCAGCAGCTTGACTAGCGGGGACAACTACGAGCAGTACTTC
CDR3aa: CASSLTSGDNYEQYF

j_gene: TRBJ2-3
d_gene: TRBD1
abundance: .
v_gene: TRBV27
CDR3nt: TGTGCCAGCAGTTCGGGACAGTACACAGATACGCAGTATTTT
CDR3aa: CASSSGQYTDTQYF

j_gene: TRBJ1-5
d_gene: .
abundance: once
v_gene: TRBV28
CDR3nt: TGTGCCAGCAGTTTTCCGACAGGCCTGAGCAATCAGCCCCAGCATTTT
CDR3aa: CASSFPTGLSNQPQHF

j_gene: TRBJ2-5
d_gene: .
abundance: .
v_gene: TRBV12-5
CDR3nt: TGTCCCTTAGGGGCTAGCGACCAAGAGACCCAGTACTTC
CDR3aa: CPLGASDQETQYF

j_gene: TRBJ1-1
d_gene: TRBD1
abundance: .
v_gene: TRBV5-4
CDR3nt: TGTGCCAGCTTTCAGGGGGCGCCCCTATCGAACACTGAAGCTTTCTTT
CDR3aa: CASFQGAPLSNTEAFF

j_gene: TRBJ1-1
d_gene: .
abundance: .
v_gene: TRBV19
CDR3nt: TGTGCCAGTAGCCCGACATCTATGAACACTGAAGCTTTCTTT
CDR3aa: CASSPTSMNTEAFF

j_gene: TRBJ1-5
d_gene: TRBD1
abundance: .
v_gene: TRBV19
CDR3nt: TGTGCCAGTAGCGCAGGTCGGGACAGGGTAAGTCAGCCCCAGCATTTT
CDR3aa: CASSAGRDRVSQPQHF

j_gene: TRBJ1-2
d_gene: .
abundance: .
v_gene: TRBV10-3
CDR3nt: TGTGCCATCTCCGGGCAGGGGACTAACTATGGCTACACCTTC
CDR3aa: CAISGQGTNYGYTF

j_gene: TRBJ2-1
d_gene: .
abundance: .
v_gene: TRBV18
CDR3nt: TGTGCCAGCTCATGGGGACTTCTCTCCTACAATGAGCAGTTCTTC
CDR3aa: CASSWGLLSYNEQFF

j_gene: TRBJ1-3
d_gene: TRBD1
abundance: .
v_gene: TRBV7-4
CDR3nt: TGTGCCAGCAGCTCGGGGGACAGGTCCTCTGGAAACACCATATATTTT
CDR3aa: CASSSGDRSSGNTIYF

j_gene: TRBJ1-1
d_gene: TRBD1
abundance: .
v_gene: TRBV6-5
CDR3nt: TGTGCCAGCACCGAGGGGGCTGGGTACACTGAAGCTTTCTTT
CDR3aa: CASTEGAGYTEAFF

j_gene: TRBJ2-1
d_gene: TRBD2
abundance: .
v_gene: TRBV11-3
CDR3nt: TGTGCCAGCAGCCCCTGGTGGGGGACTAGAGAAATCAATGAGCAGTTCTTC
CDR3aa: CASSPWWGTREINEQFF

j_gene: TRBJ1-1
d_gene: TRBD1
abundance: .
v_gene: TRBV28
CDR3nt: TGTGCCAGCAGTTCGATAGGTGGAGGGGACAGAATGAACACTGAAGCTTTCTTT
CDR3aa: CASSSIGGGDRMNTEAFF

j_gene: TRBJ2-7
d_gene: TRBD1
abundance: .
v_gene: TRBV28
CDR3nt: TGTGCCAGCACCTCGTTGGGACAGGGAATTTACGAGCAGTACTTC
CDR3aa: CASTSLGQGIYEQYF

j_gene: TRBJ2-7
d_gene: TRBD1
abundance: once
v_gene: TRBV15
CDR3nt: TGTGCCACCAGCAGAGTAGGACAGGGTTCCCACGAGCAGTACTTC
CDR3aa: CATSRVGQGSHEQYF

j_gene: TRBJ1-2
d_gene: .
abundance: once
v_gene: TRBV6-5
CDR3nt: TGTGCCAGCAGAAACGCCGGGACTTACTATGGCTACACCTTC
CDR3aa: CASRNAGTYYGYTF

j_gene: TRBJ2-7
d_gene: TRBD2
abundance: .
v_gene: TRBV18
CDR3nt: TGTGCCAGCTCATCCGGGCGACTAGCAATATCCGAGCAGTACTTC
CDR3aa: CASSSGRLAISEQYF

j_gene: TRBJ2-1
d_gene: .
abundance: .
v_gene: TRBV4-3
CDR3nt: TGCGCCAGCAGCCAAGCCCCGGAGGGTGAGCAGTTCTTC
CDR3aa: CASSQAPEGEQFF

j_gene: TRBJ2-1
d_gene: .
abundance: once
v_gene: TRBV27
CDR3nt: TGTGCCAGCAGTTTGTCGGACTTCTACAATGAGCAGTTCTTC
CDR3aa: CASSLSDFYNEQFF

j_gene: TRBJ2-1
d_gene: .
abundance: few
v_gene: TRBV9
CDR3nt: TGTGCCAGCAGCGGCCGCGGTGAGCAGTTCTTC
CDR3aa: CASSGRGEQFF

j_gene: TRBJ2-1
d_gene: TRBD2
abundance: .
v_gene: TRBV7-3
CDR3nt: TGTGCCAGCAGCCAACGGACTAGCGGAAGATACAATGAGCAGTTCTTC
CDR3aa: CASSQRTSGRYNEQFF

j_gene: TRBJ2-5
d_gene: TRBD2
abundance: .
v_gene: TRBV9
CDR3nt: TGTGCCAGCAGCGTAGGACCAGCGGGAGAAGCAGAGACCCAGTACTTC
CDR3aa: CASSVGPAGEAETQYF

j_gene: TRBJ2-1
d_gene: TRBD2
abundance: .
v_gene: TRBV2
CDR3nt: TGTGCCAGCAGAGCCGGGACTAGCGGGAGCAATGAGCAGTTCTTC
CDR3aa: CASRAGTSGSNEQFF